The rows below give T cell receptor beta chains drawn from one sample of a study of cytomegalovirus exposure and HLA in healthy donors. Clones were sequenced by immunoSEQ multiplex PCR, and TCRdb holds only the in-frame ones, with some missing. The data hold 110,000 or so clones, with roughly 69% observed a single time. The material sequenced was PBMCs. Receptors originate from a human donor in good health. CDR3s include the opening cysteine and the closing phenylalanine or tryptophan. Fields, in order: clone size, D gene, J gene, V gene, CDR3 protein, CDR3 DNA. A D gene is named only where the DNA matches it firmly. The size entry is marked missing in some rows and otherwise reads once, few, many or a size class.

size: once; D: .; J: TRBJ1-2; V: TRBV2; CDR3: CASSPTDSNYGYTF; DNA: TGTGCCAGCAGCCCGACAGATTCTAACTATGGCTACACCTTC
size: few; D: TRBD1; J: TRBJ1-2; V: TRBV6-5; CDR3: CASSSDRAAYGYTF; DNA: TGTGCCAGCAGCTCGGACAGGGCGGCCTATGGCTACACCTTC
size: .; D: TRBD1; J: TRBJ1-1; V: TRBV6-1; CDR3: CASSERTGWTEAFF; DNA: TGTGCCAGCAGTGAGCGGACAGGGTGGACTGAAGCTTTCTTT
size: .; D: .; J: TRBJ1-1; V: TRBV6-5; CDR3: CASSYSQWQDTEAFF; DNA: TGTGCCAGCAGTTACTCTCAGTGGCAAGACACTGAAGCTTTCTTT
size: .; D: .; J: TRBJ2-7; V: TRBV5-1; CDR3: CASSLEPGQKYEQYF; DNA: TGCGCCAGCAGCTTGGAGCCAGGACAGAAATACGAGCAGTACTTC
size: .; D: .; J: TRBJ2-5; V: TRBV7-6; CDR3: CASSTGETQYF; DNA: TGTGCCAGCAGCACGGGGGAGACCCAGTACTTC
size: .; D: .; J: TRBJ2-7; V: TRBV5-5; CDR3: CASSLESVPLYEQYF; DNA: TGTGCCAGCAGCTTGGAATCAGTCCCCCTCTACGAGCAGTACTTC
size: .; D: .; J: TRBJ2-1; V: TRBV6-6; CDR3: CASSEDSSYNEQFF; DNA: TGTGCCAGCAGCGAAGACAGCTCCTACAATGAGCAGTTCTTC
size: .; D: TRBD2; J: TRBJ2-1; V: TRBV15; CDR3: CATSSSSGSSLLQFF; DNA: TGTGCCACCAGCAGCTCTAGCGGGAGTTCCTTGCTGCAGTTCTTC
size: few; D: .; J: TRBJ1-2; V: TRBV25-1; CDR3: CASSEFRQEYGYTF; DNA: TGTGCCAGCAGTGAATTCAGACAGGAATATGGCTACACCTTC
size: once; D: TRBD1; J: TRBJ1-5; V: TRBV15; CDR3: CATSRDRTGGNQPQHF; DNA: TGTGCCACCAGCAGAGATAGGACAGGCGGCAATCAGCCCCAGCATTTT
size: .; D: .; J: TRBJ2-7; V: TRBV5-4; CDR3: CASSFRGGGNEQYF; DNA: TGTGCCAGCAGCTTTAGGGGGGGTGGGAACGAGCAGTACTTC
size: .; D: .; J: TRBJ2-3; V: TRBV10-1; CDR3: CASSEAGPAGDTQYF; DNA: TGCGCCAGCAGTGAGGCGGGTCCCGCCGGGGATACGCAGTATTTT
size: .; D: .; J: TRBJ1-2; V: TRBV6-5; CDR3: CASSYSGLYGYTF; DNA: TGTGCCAGCAGTTACTCCGGACTCTATGGCTACACCTTC
size: .; D: .; J: TRBJ1-3; V: TRBV28; CDR3: CASAPPENTIYF; DNA: TGTGCCAGCGCGCCTCCTGAAAACACCATATATTTT
size: .; D: TRBD1; J: TRBJ2-1; V: TRBV6-6; CDR3: CASSNRDSSYNEQFF; DNA: TGTGCCAGCAGTAACCGGGACAGCTCCTACAATGAGCAGTTCTTC
size: .; D: .; J: TRBJ2-2; V: TRBV23-1; CDR3: CASSHPAGAGTNTGELFF; DNA: TGCGCCAGCAGTCATCCAGCTGGCGCGGGAACGAACACCGGGGAGCTGTTTTTT
size: .; D: .; J: TRBJ2-4; V: TRBV19; CDR3: CASSGSGLAKNIQYF; DNA: TGTGCCAGTAGTGGTTCGGGATTAGCCAAAAACATTCAGTACTTC
size: .; D: .; J: TRBJ1-1; V: TRBV19; CDR3: CASISPGVGPEAFF; DNA: TGTGCCAGTATCAGTCCAGGGGTGGGCCCTGAAGCTTTCTTT
size: once; D: .; J: TRBJ1-2; V: TRBV19; CDR3: CASSPGQQLHYGYTF; DNA: TGTGCCAGTAGTCCAGGACAGCAGCTACACTATGGCTACACCTTC
size: .; D: .; J: TRBJ1-1; V: TRBV6-5; CDR3: CASSSDRRMNTEAFF; DNA: TGTGCCAGCAGTTCCGACAGAAGAATGAACACTGAAGCTTTCTTT
size: .; D: TRBD1; J: TRBJ1-5; V: TRBV14; CDR3: CASSQLSMGQGKSQPQHF; DNA: TGTGCCAGCAGCCAACTTTCGATGGGACAGGGCAAAAGTCAGCCCCAGCATTTT
size: few; D: TRBD1; J: TRBJ2-2; V: TRBV4-3; CDR3: CASSWTGERNTGELFF; DNA: TGCGCCAGCAGTTGGACAGGGGAGAGGAACACCGGGGAGCTGTTTTTT
size: once; D: .; J: TRBJ2-3; V: TRBV28; CDR3: CASRRRSDTQYF; DNA: TGTGCCAGCAGACGGAGGTCCGATACGCAGTATTTT
size: .; D: TRBD1; J: TRBJ1-4; V: TRBV7-9; CDR3: CASSLVVGQENEKLFF; DNA: TGTGCCAGCAGCTTAGTGGTGGGACAGGAGAATGAAAAACTGTTTTTT
size: .; D: .; J: TRBJ2-7; V: TRBV10-1; CDR3: CASSESQRVSDEQYF; DNA: TGCGCCAGCAGTGAGTCTCAGCGGGTTTCCGACGAGCAGTACTTC
size: .; D: TRBD1; J: TRBJ1-6; V: TRBV4-1; CDR3: CASSQALLQGAGSPLHF; DNA: TGCGCCAGCAGCCAAGCGCTCCTGCAGGGGGCCGGTTCACCCCTCCACTTT
size: .; D: TRBD2; J: TRBJ2-1; V: TRBV30; CDR3: CAWSDIAGGYNEQFF; DNA: TGTGCCTGGAGTGATATAGCGGGAGGGTACAATGAGCAGTTCTTC
size: .; D: .; J: TRBJ2-1; V: TRBV5-1; CDR3: CASSLEGKVVNNEQFF; DNA: TGCGCCAGCAGCTTGGAGGGGAAGGTGGTGAACAATGAGCAGTTCTTC
size: .; D: .; J: TRBJ2-1; V: TRBV7-7; CDR3: CASSLGQLNEQFF; DNA: TGTGCTAGCAGCTTAGGACAGCTCAATGAGCAGTTCTTC
size: .; D: .; J: TRBJ1-1; V: TRBV5-1; CDR3: CASSLEGGTNTEAFF; DNA: TGCGCCAGCAGCTTAGAGGGGGGGACGAACACTGAAGCTTTCTTT
size: .; D: .; J: TRBJ1-2; V: TRBV6-5; CDR3: CASTQTGYGYTF; DNA: TGTGCCAGCACCCAGACGGGCTATGGCTACACCTTC
size: .; D: .; J: TRBJ2-4; V: TRBV19; CDR3: CASSWRRQASLQYF; DNA: TGTGCCAGTAGTTGGCGGCGCCAAGCTTCCCTTCAGTACTTC
size: once; D: TRBD2; J: TRBJ2-5; V: TRBV10-3; CDR3: CAISSTSGGRYQDTQYF; DNA: TGTGCCATCAGTTCGACTAGCGGGGGGCGATATCAAGACACCCAGTACTTC
size: .; D: TRBD2; J: TRBJ2-7; V: TRBV2; CDR3: CASSTGGIGYEQYF; DNA: TGTGCCAGTTCAACGGGAGGGATCGGTTACGAGCAGTACTTC
size: few; D: TRBD1; J: TRBJ2-7; V: TRBV5-1; CDR3: CASSLSRDRFYEQYF; DNA: TGCGCCAGCAGCTTGTCCCGGGACAGATTTTACGAGCAGTACTTC
size: once; D: .; J: TRBJ2-2; V: TRBV7-8; CDR3: CASISVSERELFF; DNA: TGTGCCAGCATCTCGGTGTCCGAAAGGGAGCTGTTTTTT